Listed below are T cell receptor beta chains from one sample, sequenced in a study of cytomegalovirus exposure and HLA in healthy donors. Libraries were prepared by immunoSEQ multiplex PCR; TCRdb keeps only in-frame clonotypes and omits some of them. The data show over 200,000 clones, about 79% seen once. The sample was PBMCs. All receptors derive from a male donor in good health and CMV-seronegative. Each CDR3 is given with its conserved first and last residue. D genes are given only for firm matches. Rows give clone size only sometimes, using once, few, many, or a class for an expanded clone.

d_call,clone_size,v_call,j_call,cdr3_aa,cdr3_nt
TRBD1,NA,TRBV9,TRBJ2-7,CASSEGAIDYEQYF,TGTGCCAGCAGCGAGGGGGCAATCGACTACGAGCAGTACTTC
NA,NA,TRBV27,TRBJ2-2,CASSLTTGELFF,TGTGCCAGCAGTTTAACAACCGGGGAGCTGTTTTTT
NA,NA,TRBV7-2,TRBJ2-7,CASGAINLYEQYF,TGTGCCAGCGGGGCTATCAACCTCTACGAGCAGTACTTC
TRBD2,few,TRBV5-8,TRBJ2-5,CASSLLASGGQETQYF,TGTGCCAGCAGCTTGTTGGCTAGCGGGGGTCAAGAGACCCAGTACTTC
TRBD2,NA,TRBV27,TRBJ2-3,CASSFRLAGITDTQYF,TGTGCCAGCAGTTTCAGACTAGCGGGGATCACAGATACGCAGTATTTT
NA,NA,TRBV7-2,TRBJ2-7,CASSPQGRLGYEQYF,TGTGCCAGCAGCCCTCAGGGGCGGTTGGGATACGAGCAGTACTTC
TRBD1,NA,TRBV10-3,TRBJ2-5,CAISDDRVETQYF,TGTGCCATCAGTGATGACAGGGTGGAGACCCAGTACTTC
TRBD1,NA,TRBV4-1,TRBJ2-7,CASSHGQGGVSEQYF,TGCGCCAGCAGCCATGGACAGGGTGGTGTGAGCGAGCAGTACTTC
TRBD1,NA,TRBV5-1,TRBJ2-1,CASSFSTLRGRNSRDEQFF,TGCGCCAGCAGCTTCAGCACGTTAAGGGGGCGTAATTCTAGGGATGAGCAGTTCTTC
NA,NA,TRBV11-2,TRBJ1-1,CASSYPTAEAFF,TGTGCCAGCAGCTATCCTACTGCTGAAGCTTTCTTT
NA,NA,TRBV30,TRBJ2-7,CAWSVQYEQYF,TGTGCCTGGAGTGTACAATACGAGCAGTACTTC
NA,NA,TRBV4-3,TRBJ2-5,CASSQDLGGPKGVQYF,TGCGCCAGCAGCCAAGATCTGGGGGGACCAAAGGGTGTTCAGTACTTC
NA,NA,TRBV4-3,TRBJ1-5,CASSQIAGAEGNQPQHF,TGCGCCAGCAGCCAAATAGCAGGGGCAGAAGGCAATCAGCCCCAGCATTTT
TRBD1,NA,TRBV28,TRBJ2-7,CASSLGTGGRYEQYF,TGTGCCAGCAGCCTCGGGACAGGGGGCCGGTACGAGCAGTACTTC
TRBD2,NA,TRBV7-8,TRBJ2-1,CASSRLAGSSYNEQFF,TGTGCCAGCAGCCGACTAGCGGGAAGCTCCTACAATGAGCAGTTCTTC
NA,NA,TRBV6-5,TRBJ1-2,CASSYYGEGLIYGYTF,TGTGCCAGCAGTTATTACGGGGAGGGGCTTATCTATGGCTACACCTTC
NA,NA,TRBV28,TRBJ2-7,CASSFASRDYEQYF,TGTGCCAGCAGTTTTGCCTCACGGGACTACGAGCAGTACTTC
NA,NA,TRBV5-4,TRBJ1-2,CASRSRGGYGGYTF,TGTGCCAGCAGATCAAGGGGGGGGTATGGCGGCTACACCTTC
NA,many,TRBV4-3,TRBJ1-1,CASSQGPPRSGDTEAFF,TGCGCCAGCAGCCAGGGGCCGCCGAGGAGTGGCGACACTGAAGCTTTCTTT
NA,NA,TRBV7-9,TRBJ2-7,CASSPKVRVALGEQYF,TGTGCCAGCAGCCCTAAGGTGCGGGTGGCACTGGGGGAGCAGTACTTC
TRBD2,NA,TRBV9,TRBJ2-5,CASSAGGQETQYF,TGTGCCAGCAGCGCCGGGGGGCAAGAGACCCAGTACTTC
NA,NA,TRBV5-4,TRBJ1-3,CASSLFRDSGNTIYF,TGTGCCAGCAGCTTGTTCAGGGACTCTGGAAACACCATATATTTT
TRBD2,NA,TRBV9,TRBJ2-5,CASSVRTGGQETQYF,TGTGCCAGCAGCGTAAGGACGGGAGGACAAGAGACCCAGTACTTC
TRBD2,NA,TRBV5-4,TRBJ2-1,CASSPGGAGGHNEQFF,TGTGCCAGCAGCCCGGGGGGAGCGGGGGGGCACAATGAGCAGTTCTTC
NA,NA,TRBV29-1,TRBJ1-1,CSVGRIGENTEAFF,TGCAGCGTTGGACGAATAGGGGAGAACACTGAAGCTTTCTTT
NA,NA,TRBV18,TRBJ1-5,CASSPGTGGAGQPQHF,TGTGCCAGCTCACCCGGCACGGGGGGCGCGGGTCAGCCCCAGCATTTT
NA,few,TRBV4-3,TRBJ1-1,CASSQAPGGTTEAFF,TGCGCCAGCAGCCAGGCCCCGGGGGGAACGACTGAAGCTTTCTTT
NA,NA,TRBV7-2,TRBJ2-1,CASSLRSAVTVNEQFF,TGTGCCAGCAGCTTAAGAAGCGCGGTGACGGTCAATGAGCAGTTCTTC